A selection of T cell receptor beta chains follows, all from one sample in a study of immune cell composition in non-small cell lung cancer. TCRdb's table, derived via immunoSEQ multiplex PCR, lists solely in-frame clones and lacks some. The table has around 13,000 clones, over 75% seen once. The sample comprised lung tumor tissue. Receptors were obtained from a human donor with non-small cell lung cancer. CDR3s include the opening cysteine and the closing phenylalanine or tryptophan. D genes are given only for firm matches. The size field is filled for only some rows; it gives once, few, many or a size class.

TRBD1	TRBV5-1	TRBJ1-4	.	CASSTGQGRSEKLFF	TGCGCCAGCAGCACGGGACAGGGACGGAGTGAAAAACTGTTTTTT
.	TRBV18	TRBJ2-1	few	CASSPGRVGEQFF	TGTGCCAGCTCACCCGGGCGGGTGGGAGAGCAGTTCTTC
.	TRBV11-3	TRBJ1-1	.	CASSLDIRAQGNTEAFF	TGTGCCAGCAGCTTAGATATAAGGGCGCAGGGGAACACTGAAGCTTTCTTT
.	TRBV6-5	TRBJ1-2	few	CASSYTRTRGDYGYTF	TGTGCCAGCAGTTATACCCGGACAAGGGGAGACTATGGCTACACCTTC
TRBD2	TRBV5-4	TRBJ2-2	.	CASSLYGRDVGELFF	TGTGCCAGCAGCTTGTACGGGAGGGATGTCGGGGAGCTGTTTTTT
TRBD2	TRBV5-4	TRBJ2-7	once	CASSHGAGVNEQYF	TGTGCCAGCAGCCACGGAGCGGGAGTAAACGAGCAGTACTTC
.	TRBV11-3	TRBJ2-1	.	CASSPRDVNEQFF	TGTGCCAGCAGCCCACGGGACGTCAATGAGCAGTTCTTC
.	TRBV14	TRBJ2-7	.	CASSRTPREQYF	TGTGCCAGCAGCCGGACACCAAGGGAGCAGTACTTC
TRBD1	TRBV2	TRBJ2-7	.	CASSERGGWSEQYF	TGTGCCAGCAGTGAGCGAGGGGGCTGGAGCGAGCAGTACTTC
TRBD1	TRBV28	TRBJ1-2	once	CASMSRGQGAVRYTF	TGTGCCAGCATGTCGCGTGGACAGGGGGCCGTTCGCTACACCTTC
.	TRBV19	TRBJ1-2	.	CAAQAVNYGYTF	TGTGCCGCCCAAGCGGTTAACTATGGCTACACCTTC